The 18 T cell receptor beta chains in this list originate from one sample, sequenced in a study of T cell responses to AZD1222 COVID-19 vaccine. Profiling relied on immunoSEQ multiplex PCR, and the TCRdb table lists in-frame clones only, not all of them. The table records under 200,000 clones, around 92% of them present only once. The sample was peripheral blood, taken 28 days after the second AZD1222 dose. These receptors were taken from an adult who received the AZD1222 COVID-19 vaccine.

The V call is TRBV7-9, the J call TRBJ2-7; D remains ambiguous. The CDR3 has 14 amino acids. V lost 5 bases, J lost 5 bases, and 16 bases lay in between. CDR1 and CDR2 (germline): SEHNR, FQNEAQ (reference sequence). CDR3 protein: CASSLTGRLNEQYF. The CDR3 DNA follows: TGTGCCAGCAGCCTTACCGGACGGCTAAACGAGCAGTACTTC.

The rearrangement joins TRBV18 to TRBJ1-5; D is undetermined. Germline V gives CDR1 KGHSH, CDR2 LQKENI. V shed 2 bases and J shed 12 bases, with 11 bases lying between them. The CDR3 is made up of 12 amino acids. CDR3 bases: TGTGCCAGCTCACCAGGACCGACTGGCCAGCATTTT. The encoded protein is CASSPGPTGQHF.

The V gene is TRBV19, the J gene TRBJ1-2; D may be TRBD1 (5 bases). Trimming pared 3 bases from V and 8 bases from J, leaving 10 bases between. The CDR3 has 12 residues. Germline V gives CDR1 LNHDA, CDR2 SQIVND (reference sequence). CDR3 amino acids: CASSIGGGGYTF. In DNA, the CDR3 is TGTGCCAGTAGTATTGGGGGAGGAGGCTACACCTTC.

V usage is TRBV28 and J usage is TRBJ1-3; the D gene is possibly TRBD1 (5 bases). The CDR3 loop spans 13 amino acids. In germline, CDR1 is MDHEN, CDR2 SYDVKM. V was trimmed by 10 bases and J by 0 bases, leaving 10 bases between them. This CDR3 reads CATRGSSGNTIYF. The CDR3 nucleotides read TGTGCCACTCGGGGGAGCTCTGGAAACACCATATATTTT.

The V call is TRBV6-2 or TRBV6-3, the J call TRBJ2-1; 8 bases are a match to TRBD2. Per the germline V gene, CDR1 is MNHEY and CDR2 is SVGEGT. The J segment lost 9 bases and the V segment lost 6 bases, leaving 16 bases of the junction unmatched. The CDR3 totals 16 residues. This CDR3 reads CASSPKAGLVGSEQFF. CDR3 bases: TGTGCCAGCAGCCCTAAGGCGGGACTAGTGGGTAGTGAGCAGTTCTTC.

The chain links TRBV15 to TRBJ1-1, with unresolved D. The CDR3 contains 13 residues. From germline, CDR1 is LNHNV and CDR2 YYDKDF (reference sequence). V was cut by 2 bases and J by 4 bases, with 8 bases left in between. The CDR3 is CATSRQKGTEAFF. CDR3 nucleotides: TGTGCCACCAGCAGACAAAAAGGCACTGAAGCTTTCTTT. The full variable domain, rest sourced from reference TRBV15 and TRBJ1-1, is DAMVIQNPRYQVTQFGKPVTLSCSQTLNHNVMYWYQQKSSQAPKLLFHYYDKDFNNEADTPDNFQSRRPNTSFCFLDIRSPGLGDTAMYLCATSRQKGTEAFFGQGTRLTVV.

V gene TRBV19 combines with J gene TRBJ2-5; tentative D call: TRBD1 (6 bases). Trimming pared 8 bases from V and 2 bases from J, leaving 15 bases between. Germline CDR1 reads LNHDA; CDR2 reads SQIVND (reference sequence). The CDR3 length is 14 residues. CDR3 nucleotides: TGTGCCAGTGGGTATGGGGGCCCGCAAGAGACCCAGTACTTC. It codes for CASGYGGPQETQYF. Combining the CDR3 with reference TRBV19 and TRBJ2-5 gives the whole variable domain DGGITQSPKYLFRKEGQNVTLSCEQNLNHDAMYWYRQDPGQGLRLIYYSQIVNDFQKGDIAEGYSVSREKKESFPLTVTSAQKNPTAFYLCASGYGGPQETQYFGPGTRLLVL.

This clone was recorded a few times. This chain joins TRBV28 and TRBJ1-1, with 7 bases fitting TRBD1. The CDR3 loop spans 17 amino acids. V dropped 3 bases and J dropped 1; count of bases not matched to a gene: 11. Germline V gives CDR1 MDHEN, CDR2 SYDVKM. The CDR3 nucleotides read TGTGCCAGCAGTTTGCCTAGACAGGGAGGGCCGAACACTGAAGCTTTCTTT. Amino acids: CASSLPRQGGPNTEAFF.

The CDR3 spells CASSLAGSGNYGYTF. CDR3 DNA: TGTGCCAGCAGCTTGGCAGGGAGTGGGAACTATGGCTACACCTTC. This chain uses TRBV5-5 with TRBJ1-2, with D tentatively TRBD1 (5 bases). The CDR3 spans 15 residues. Germline loops: CDR1 SGHKS, CDR2 YYEKEE (reference sequence). The V end was cut by 0 bases, the J end by 2 bases, with 11 bases between.

The chain links TRBV6-1 to TRBJ1-2; no reliable D call. Germline V gene sequence: CDR1 MNHNS, CDR2 SASEGT. V lost 2 bases, J lost 2 bases, and 12 bases lay in between. The CDR3 runs to 15 residues. CDR3 sequence reads: CASSEQRTGNYGYTF. CDR3 nucleotide sequence: TGTGCCAGCAGTGAACAGAGGACGGGAAACTATGGCTACACCTTC.

This rearrangement joins TRBV4-1 to TRBJ2-2; D possibly corresponds to TRBD2 (6 bases). This CDR3 contains 11 residues. Looked up from germline, CDR1 is MGHRA and CDR2 is YSYEKL. The V end was cut by 5 bases, the J end by 9 bases, with 7 bases between. The CDR3 loop is CASSAGRELFF. CDR3 in DNA: TGCGCCAGCAGCGCGGGGCGGGAGCTGTTTTTT.

This clone has more than one count but fewer than ten. This chain joins TRBV3-1 (or the pseudogene TRBV3-2) and TRBJ2-6; TRBD1 or TRBD2 may be the D gene (6 bases each). Germline V gene data show CDR1 as LGHDT and CDR2 as YNNKEL (reference sequence). Trimming removed 5 bases at V and 7 bases at J, with 12 bases between. The CDR3 is made up of 14 amino acids. CDR3 in amino acids: CASSGGPIANVLTF. In DNA, the CDR3 is TGTGCCAGCAGCGGGGGGCCTATCGCCAACGTCCTGACTTTC.

J is TRBJ1-3 and V is TRBV5-8; D gene ambiguous. V lost 4 bases, J lost 4 bases, and 12 bases lay in between. The CDR3 totals 14 residues. Germline V CDR1 and CDR2: SGHTS, YDEGEE. The CDR3 bases are TGTGCCAGCAGCGCTCAAGCATACGGAAACACCATATATTTT. This encodes CASSAQAYGNTIYF.

This clone was picked up one time. The chain joins TRBV19 to TRBJ2-1; 12 bases are shared with TRBD2. The CDR3 is 17 amino acids. Germline assignment: CDR1 LNHDA and CDR2 SQIVND (reference sequence). With V trimmed by 2 bases and J by 7 bases, 9 bases remained unmatched. CDR3 DNA sequence: TGTGCCAGTAGTATACTGGAGACTAGCGGGGGAAAGAATGAGCAGTTCTTC. It yields the protein CASSILETSGGKNEQFF.

This clone came up once. The rearrangement uses TRBV5-4 and TRBJ2-1; 13 bases align to TRBD2. The junction had 10 bases not matched to a gene; V was cut back by 3 bases and J by 7 bases. CDR3 length equals 17 residues. Germline CDR1 and CDR2: SGHNT and YYREEE (reference sequence). The CDR3 is CASSSPLAGGPRNEQFF. CDR3 nucleotide sequence: TGTGCCAGCAGCTCTCCACTAGCGGGAGGGCCAAGAAATGAGCAGTTCTTC. The variable domain in full, completed from reference TRBV5-4 and TRBJ2-1, reads ETGVTQSPTHLIKTRGQQVTLRCSSQSGHNTVSWYQQALGQGPQFIFQYYREEENGRGNFPPRFSGLQFPNYSSELNVNALELDDSALYLCASSSPLAGGPRNEQFFGPGTRLTVL.

V usage is TRBV5-4 and J usage is TRBJ2-7, with D perhaps matching TRBD2 (5 bases). Trimming took 4 bases from V and 7 from J, leaving 21 bases between them. The CDR3 extends over 15 amino acids. From germline, CDR1 is SGHNT and CDR2 YYREEE (reference sequence). The CDR3 spells CASSPRSSVIGEQYF. CDR3 nucleotide sequence: TGTGCCAGCAGCCCCCGGAGTAGCGTCATTGGGGAGCAGTACTTC.

The chain links TRBV3-1 (or the pseudogene TRBV3-2) to TRBJ2-1, with 10 bases lining up with TRBD2. After removal of 8 bases from V and 8 bases from J, the junction contained 12 bases not matched to a gene. Germline V gene sequence: CDR1 LGHDT, CDR2 YNNKEL (reference sequence). The CDR3 covers 15 residues. CDR3 bases: TGTGCCAGCCGCCTGCATAGCGGGAGGTCACATGAGCAGTTCTTC. Translating it yields CASRLHSGRSHEQFF.

V gene TRBV7-3 combines with J gene TRBJ2-1, with D unresolved. The CDR3 covers 12 residues. Per germline, CDR1 SGHTA and CDR2 FQGTGA. V gave up 5 bases and J gave up 13 bases, with 15 bases separating them. The CDR3 spells CASSPEVPPQFF. CDR3 bases: TGTGCCAGCAGCCCCGAGGTTCCGCCTCAGTTCTTC.